This TCR beta chain was recorded in a study of T cells in narcolepsy. Study-level information: Healthy controls were enrolled alongside patients with narcolepsy type 1 or type 2. Overall study results and limits: Comparing one patient's CSF and blood CD4+ clonotypes highlighted HCRT- and TRIB2-specific autoreactive clonotypes. Reportedly, autoreactive clonotypes were serially detected in patients' blood but not controls'.

Details on this clone: The target antigen is unknown.

Only in-frame clones appear in the TCRdb table, and some are missing; sequencing was by immunoSEQ multiplex PCR. The sample records roughly 9,800 clones, roughly 77% being singletons. V dropped 3 bases and J dropped 0 bases, with 12 bases sitting between them. CDR1 and CDR2 from the germline V gene are SEHNR and FQNEAQ (reference sequence). The CDR3 totals 15 residues. Specimen: CD45RA- memory CD8+ T cells from PBMCs. This chain joins TRBV7-9 and TRBJ2-7; no clear D. The source of this sequence is a human donor with narcolepsy. This CDR3 is CASSLSPESSYEQYF. In nucleotides, the CDR3 is TGTGCCAGCAGCTTGTCGCCGGAGAGCTCCTACGAGCAGTACTTC.